The table lists the clone carrying this T cell receptor (beta chain) with many counts. Its antigen is as yet unknown. Unmatched junction bases numbered 7, after V lost 6 bases and J lost 7 bases. CDR1 and CDR2 from the germline V gene are MNHEY and SVGAGI. The CDR3 is 13 residues long. This sample is part of a study of T cell responses to AZD1222 COVID-19 vaccine. Broader study findings: A rise in Spike-specific TCR breadth and depth followed two AZD1222 doses. CD4 TCRs linked to vaccination spanned spike, dominating at 160-218 and 743-854. In a largely white British group with more females than males, clonal diversity was possibly underestimated. Among those given AZD1222, only 5 to 7 were seropositive at baseline.

Only in-frame clones appear in the TCRdb table, and some are missing; sequencing was by immunoSEQ multiplex PCR. The sample has roughly 120,000 clones; 81% are singletons. The sequencing used peripheral blood, collected on day 0 of AZD1222 vaccination. The chain is built from TRBV6-5 and TRBJ1-1, with 8 bases aligning to TRBD1. The sequence was collected from an adult in good health. The DNA for the CDR3 is TGTGCCAGCAGCGCCGACAGGGGAATTGAAGCTTTCTTT. It codes for CASSADRGIEAFF.